Below, 29 T cell receptor beta chains from the same sample are listed, as sequenced in a study of response to subunit inactivated influenza vaccine (dated by TCRdb to 2016 to 2018). The library was built by means of RT-PCR. The sequencing machine was an Illumina HiSeq 2500. In-frame beta chains were kept once TCRdb had trimmed the public reads at Q25 with fastp and called clones with MiXCR. Records with the same CDR3 protein are collapsed into one entry carrying the most frequent genes and DNA. The sample table contains roughly 550,000 distinct CDR3 sequences; only one count was recorded for under 30% of them. The top ten clonotypes cover 2.5% to 3% of the sample. These data were also reused for a study on T cells expressing NK-cell markers. As the second paper documents: TCR beta cDNA libraries were prepared using 5'RACE template switching, which introduced a universal primer site and unique molecular identifiers.

The material sequenced was CD4+ T cells sorted from PBMCs, taken 11 to 12 days after vaccination. Every receptor here comes from a middle-aged man who received an inactivated influenza vaccine. Donor details come from another sample of the same person, matched by shared clones.

This clonotype was detected only a few times. The chain combines TRBV27 with TRBJ2-7; D possibly corresponds to TRBD2 (5 bases). CDR3 length equals 13 residues. Germline lookup yields CDR1 MNHEY and CDR2 SMNVEV (reference sequence). The V gene lost 3 bases and the J gene lost 5 bases, with 11 bases spanning the gap. Written as DNA, the CDR3 is TGTGCCAGCAGTTTTTCTTTGCGGGACGAGCAGTACTTC. This encodes CASSFSLRDEQYF.

This chain joins TRBV3-1 and TRBJ2-5; 13 nucleotides line up with TRBD2. The CDR3 spans 17 residues. With V trimmed by 1 base and J by 9 bases, 11 bases remained unmatched. Per germline, CDR1 LGHDT and CDR2 YNNKEL (reference sequence). The CDR3: CASSQVIRTSGGQPQYF. As DNA, the CDR3 is TGTGCCAGCAGCCAAGTTATAAGGACTAGCGGGGGACAGCCCCAGTACTTC.

The V gene is TRBV28, the J gene TRBJ2-1; 11 bases match TRBD2. The V gene end was trimmed by 5 bases and the J gene end by 4 bases; junction bases not matched to a gene: 13. The CDR3 consists of 18 residues. CDR1 MDHEN and CDR2 SYDVKM come from the germline V gene. The CDR3 bases are TGTGCCAGCAGTCCAGGGACTAGCGGCCCCCTTACATACAATGAGCAGTTCTTC. Protein: CASSPGTSGPLTYNEQFF.

This clonotype was found many times. J is TRBJ2-1 and V is TRBV18; a weak D match, TRBD1 (5 bases). The CDR3 consists of 15 residues. Germline values: CDR1 KGHSH, CDR2 LQKENI. V lost 2 bases to trimming and J lost 9 bases, with 17 bases between them. CDR3 nucleotide sequence: TGTGCCAGCTCACCAAATCAGGGATCTAACAGTGAGCAGTTCTTC. It encodes CASSPNQGSNSEQFF.

The chain uses TRBV6-2 or TRBV6-3 and TRBJ2-7, with 9 nucleotides matching TRBD1. Germline V gene data show CDR1 as MNHEY and CDR2 as SVGEGT. J was trimmed by 6 bases and V by 6 bases; bases with no gene match: 9. CDR3 size: 14 residues. In DNA, the CDR3 is TGTGCCAGCAGCAGGCTACAGGGGGCCAGCGAGCAGTACTTC. Its protein is CASSRLQGASEQYF.

The chain carries TRBV7-2 and TRBJ2-7; D perhaps matches TRBD1 (6 bases). The length of the CDR3 is 15 residues. V lost 2 bases and J lost 0, with 11 bases in between. Germline loops: CDR1 SGHTA, CDR2 FQGNSA. CDR3 DNA: TGTGCCAGCAGCTTAATTCAGGGGCACTCCTACGAGCAGTACTTC. Translating it yields CASSLIQGHSYEQYF.

The chain has TRBV15 and TRBJ2-1; 7 bases are a match to TRBD1. The V segment lost 2 bases and the J segment 8 bases; nucleotides outside the gene matches: 3. The germline gives CDR1 LNHNV, CDR2 YYDKDF (reference sequence). The CDR3 contains 13 residues. The DNA for the CDR3 is TGTGCCACCAGCAGATCTCAGGGGGATGAGCAGTTCTTC. Protein product: CATSRSQGDEQFF.

This chain uses TRBV7-9 with TRBJ1-2; D ambiguous. V was shortened by 3 bases and J by 3 bases, with 5 bases between the two germline ends. Germline V gene data show CDR1 as SEHNR and CDR2 as FQNEAQ (reference sequence). The CDR3 sequence is 12 residues long. Here the CDR3 DNA reads TGTGCCAGCAGCTTTGTTGACTATGGCTACACCTTC. This gives the protein CASSFVDYGYTF.

The chain couples TRBV20-1 to TRBJ2-3; possible D gene TRBD1, 5 bases. Looked up from germline, CDR1 is DFQATT and CDR2 is SNEGSKA (reference sequence). Trimming pared 4 bases from V and 0 bases from J, leaving 17 bases between. This CDR3 region has 16 residues. CDR3 bases: TGCAGTGCTAACCATAGACAGATGACTAGCACAGATACGCAGTATTTT. Protein sequence: CSANHRQMTSTDTQYF.

This clonotype came up once. The chain carries TRBV20-1 and TRBJ2-7, with D possibly being TRBD1 or TRBD2 (5 bases each). The V end lost 1 base, the J end lost 4 bases, and 14 bases lay between the germline ends. Germline values: CDR1 DFQATT, CDR2 SNEGSKA (reference sequence). This CDR3 is 14 amino acids long. CDR3 nucleotide sequence: TGCAGTGCTAGAGTCCCCGCCGGGGCGTACGAGCAGTACTTC. This gives the protein CSARVPAGAYEQYF.

The sample holds a few counts of this clonotype. The chain recombines TRBV6-1 with TRBJ1-4; no reliable D call. The CDR3 is 14 amino acids. Trimming removed 2 bases at V and 7 bases at J, with 11 bases between. CDR1 is MNHNS, CDR2 SASEGT, per germline. CDR3 sequence: CASSELPEVEKLFF. CDR3 bases: TGTGCCAGCAGTGAACTTCCGGAAGTTGAAAAACTGTTTTTT.

The table lists this clonotype with a few counts. This rearrangement joins TRBV20-1 to TRBJ2-2; D unresolved. CDR1 and CDR2 (germline): DFQATT, SNEGSKA (reference sequence). The CDR3 length is 14 residues. The V end was cut by 6 bases, the J end by 1 base, with 12 bases between. The CDR3 is CSANKHLNTGELFF. In DNA, the CDR3 is TGCAGTGCAAACAAACACCTGAACACCGGGGAGCTGTTTTTT.

The chain uses TRBV24-1 and TRBJ2-7, with a tentative D call TRBD2 (7 bases). V lost 9 bases, J lost 3 bases, and 14 bases lay in between. Germline V lookup: CDR1 KGHDR, CDR2 SFDVKD. The CDR3 has 13 amino acids. The CDR3 bases are TGTGCCACCCGCGGGGGCGGGGACTACGAGCAGTACTTC. It is translated as CATRGGGDYEQYF.

This clonotype is a singleton in its sample. The chain couples TRBV5-1 to TRBJ1-6; 8 bases map to TRBD1. The CDR3 runs to 14 residues. V shed 4 bases and J 13 bases; nucleotides not matched to a gene: 10. Germline V gene sequence: CDR1 SGHRS, CDR2 YFSETQ. Here the CDR3 DNA reads TGCGCCAGCAGCCCGACAGGGGAGGGGAGTCCCCTCCACTTT. Its translation: CASSPTGEGSPLHF.

This sequence joins TRBV20-1 and TRBJ2-7; the D gene is possibly TRBD2 (6 bases). Germline lookup yields CDR1 DFQATT and CDR2 SNEGSKA (reference sequence). V lost 7 bases and J 4 bases, leaving 11 bases between the germline ends. This CDR3 has 11 residues. The DNA for the CDR3 is TGCAGTGTCGGGACTGATTACGAGCAGTACTTC. Translating gives CSVGTDYEQYF.

J is TRBJ2-5 and V is TRBV20-1, with D perhaps given as TRBD1 or TRBD2 (5 bases each). Trimming removed 4 bases from V and 2 bases from J, with 17 bases in between. The germline V gene has CDR1 DFQATT and CDR2 SNEGSKA (reference sequence). This CDR3 region has 15 residues. The CDR3 coding sequence is TGCAGTGCTACCGGGACGGCTCCTCCACAAGAGACCCAGTACTTC. It translates to CSATGTAPPQETQYF.

This rearrangement joins TRBV28 to TRBJ2-7; TRBD1 matches 9 bases. Germline CDR1 reads MDHEN; CDR2 reads SYDVKM. V lost 7 bases and J lost 6; bases outside the gene matches: 7. CDR3 length: 13 residues. The CDR3 DNA is TGTGCCAGCAACTTAGGGACAGGGTTCGAGCAGTACTTC. As protein: CASNLGTGFEQYF.

As for this clonotype: This may be a read error: a much more frequent sequence differs by one nucleotide. The V call is TRBV12-3 or TRBV12-4, the J call TRBJ1-3; D not resolved. The CDR3 extends over 14 amino acids. Here the CDR3 DNA reads TGTGCCAGCAGTATGAGGACCGCTGGGTACACCCTATATTTT. Translating it yields CASSMRTAGYTLYF.

The rearrangement links TRBV7-9 to TRBJ1-6; tentatively, D is TRBD1 (5 bases). This CDR3 is built from 15 residues. Trimming removed 5 bases from V and 5 bases from J, with 13 bases in between. The germline V gene encodes CDR1 SEHNR and CDR2 FQNEAQ (reference sequence). The CDR3 region has the DNA TGTGCCAGCAGCCAGGGCCGGATAGATAATTCACCCCTCCACTTT. It codes for CASSQGRIDNSPLHF.

The table lists this clonotype with a few counts. An end of the junction differs from the germline gene, which may be a read error. The rearrangement joins TRBV28 to TRBJ1-3, with D perhaps TRBD1 (5 bases). CDR3 length equals 15 residues. Germline CDR1 and CDR2: MDHEN and SYDVKM. In DNA, the CDR3 is TGTGCCAGCAATTTAGGCGGGACCTCTGGAAACACCATATATTTT. Its translation: CASNLGGTSGNTIYF. Supplemented by reference TRBV28 and TRBJ1-3, the full variable domain reads DVKVTQSSRYLVKRTGEKVFLECVQDMDHENMFWYRQDPGLGLRLIYFSYDVKMKEKGDIPEGYSVSREKKERFSLILESASTNQTSMYLCASNLGGTSGNTIYFGEGSWLTVV.

This chain links TRBV20-1 with TRBJ2-3; 9 bases are shared with TRBD2. CDR1 is DFQATT and CDR2 is SNEGSKA in the germline V gene (reference sequence). The CDR3 sequence is 14 residues long. Trimming removed 3 bases from V and 0 bases from J; junction bases left unmatched: 1. CDR3 residues: CSASTSGSTDTQYF. CDR3 nucleotide sequence: TGCAGTGCTAGTACTAGCGGGAGCACAGATACGCAGTATTTT.

V and J are TRBV6-4 and TRBJ2-1; D not resolved. The CDR3 is made up of 15 amino acids. Trimming cost V 2 bases and J 4 bases, with 12 bases left between them. The germline V gene encodes CDR1 MRHNA and CDR2 SNTAGT. The CDR3 DNA reads TGTGCCAGCAGTGACAATCCAGCCCTATACAATGAGCAGTTCTTC. This encodes CASSDNPALYNEQFF.

This chain links TRBV24-1 with TRBJ2-2; 7 bases map to TRBD1. V lost 3 bases and J lost 0; bases outside the gene matches: 0. The germline V gene has CDR1 KGHDR and CDR2 SFDVKD. This CDR3 has 15 residues. The CDR3 region is CATSDGTANTGELFF. The CDR3, as DNA: TGTGCCACCAGTGATGGGACAGCGAACACCGGGGAGCTGTTTTTT.

The genes are TRBV20-1 and TRBJ1-5; D gene unclear. The CDR3 has 14 residues. Germline loops: CDR1 DFQATT, CDR2 SNEGSKA (reference sequence). Between the trimmed V and J ends, which lost 2 bases and 6 bases, there was a span of 14 bases. This chain's CDR3 is CSARNLVVGQPQHF. The CDR3 DNA sequence: TGCAGTGCTAGAAATCTAGTGGTGGGTCAGCCCCAGCATTTT.

The chain has TRBV5-1 and TRBJ2-1; TRBD2 matches 12 bases. The CDR3 loop spans 16 amino acids. Germline V gene sequence: CDR1 SGHRS, CDR2 YFSETQ. Trimming removed 1 base from V and 9 bases from J; junction bases left unmatched: 8. The CDR3 sequence is CASSLSSGRARSEQFF. In nucleotides, the CDR3 is TGCGCCAGCAGCTTGTCTAGCGGGAGGGCCAGGAGTGAGCAGTTCTTC.

CDR3 in DNA: TGTGCCTGGAGTCATTATTATATTGGGGTCCAGGGACAGCCCCAGCATTTT. Its translation is CAWSHYYIGVQGQPQHF. The V gene is TRBV30, the J gene TRBJ1-5; D is possibly TRBD1 (5 bases). Germline V gene lookup returns CDR1 GTSNPN and CDR2 SVGIG (reference sequence). The V gene lost 2 bases and the J gene lost 7 bases, with 24 bases spanning the gap. This CDR3 spans 17 amino acids.

The chain employs TRBV5-1 and TRBJ1-1; possible D gene TRBD1, 6 bases. The V gene lost 4 bases and the J gene lost 5 bases, with 15 bases spanning the gap. The CDR3 length is 14 residues. Germline CDR1 reads SGHRS; CDR2 reads YFSETQ. Here the CDR3 reads CASSIRGTLTEAFF. CDR3 nucleotide sequence: TGCGCCAGCAGCATAAGGGGGACATTGACTGAAGCTTTCTTT.

V and J are TRBV5-1 and TRBJ2-1; 7 bases are shared with TRBD2. The CDR3 has 16 residues. Trimming at V came to 0 bases and at J to 2 bases, leaving 5 bases not matched to a gene. CDR1 and CDR2 (germline): SGHRS, YFSETQ. The CDR3 is CASSLAGGSTYNEQFF. CDR3 nucleotides: TGCGCCAGCAGCTTGGCCGGCGGGAGTACCTACAATGAGCAGTTCTTC.

J is TRBJ2-5 and V is TRBV7-2, with 8 bases identical to TRBD1. Germline CDR1 SGHTA, CDR2 FQGNSA. J gave up 10 bases and V 5 bases, and 6 bases lay outside the gene matches. The CDR3 is made up of 12 amino acids. CDR3 sequence: CASSRPGQGQYF. The CDR3 bases are TGTGCCAGCAGCCGACCCGGACAGGGCCAGTACTTC. Looking up the rest from reference TRBV7-2 and TRBJ2-5 gives the full variable domain: GAGVSQSPSNKVTEKGKDVELRCDPISGHTALYWYRQSLGQGLEFLIYFQGNSAPDKSGLPSDRFSAERTGGSVSTLTIQRTQQEDSAVYLCASSRPGQGQYFGPGTRLLVL.